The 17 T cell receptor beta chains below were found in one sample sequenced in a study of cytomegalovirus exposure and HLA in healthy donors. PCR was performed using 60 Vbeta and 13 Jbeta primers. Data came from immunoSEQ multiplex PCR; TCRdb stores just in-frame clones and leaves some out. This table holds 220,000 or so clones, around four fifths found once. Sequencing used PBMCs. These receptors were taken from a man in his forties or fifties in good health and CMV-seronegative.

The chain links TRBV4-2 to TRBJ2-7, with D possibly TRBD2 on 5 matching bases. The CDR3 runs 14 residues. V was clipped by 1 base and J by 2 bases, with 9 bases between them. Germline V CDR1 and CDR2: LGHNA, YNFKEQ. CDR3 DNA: TGTGCCAGCAGCCAAGTACTAGGGACCTACGAGCAGTACTTC. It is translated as CASSQVLGTYEQYF.

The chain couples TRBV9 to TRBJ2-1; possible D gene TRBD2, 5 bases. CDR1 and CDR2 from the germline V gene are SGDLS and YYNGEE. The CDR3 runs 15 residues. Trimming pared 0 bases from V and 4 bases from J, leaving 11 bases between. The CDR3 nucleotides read TGTGCCAGCAGCGTAGTGCCTAGCAGTTACAATGAGCAGTTCTTC. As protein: CASSVVPSSYNEQFF.

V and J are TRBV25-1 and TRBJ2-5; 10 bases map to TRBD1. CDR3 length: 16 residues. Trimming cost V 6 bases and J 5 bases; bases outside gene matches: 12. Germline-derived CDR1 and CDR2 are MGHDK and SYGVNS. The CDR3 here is CASRVGGQGILETQYF. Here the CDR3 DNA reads TGTGCCAGCAGGGTCGGGGGACAGGGGATCTTGGAGACCCAGTACTTC. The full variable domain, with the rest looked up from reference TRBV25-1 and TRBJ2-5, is EADIYQTPRYLVIGTGKKITLECSQTMGHDKMYWYQQDPGMELHLIHYSYGVNSTEKGDLSSESTVSRIRTEHFPLTLESARPSHTSQYLCASRVGGQGILETQYFGPGTRLLVL.

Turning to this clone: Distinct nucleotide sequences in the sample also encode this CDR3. In nucleotides, the CDR3 is TGTGCCTGGAGTGTACAAAACACCGGGGAGCTGTTTTTT. This translates into CAWSVQNTGELFF. The gene calls are TRBV30 and TRBJ2-2, with D hard to call. CDR1 and CDR2 from the germline V gene are GTSNPN and SVGIG (reference sequence). There are 13 residues in the CDR3. V was trimmed by 0 bases and J by 2 bases, leaving 4 bases between them.

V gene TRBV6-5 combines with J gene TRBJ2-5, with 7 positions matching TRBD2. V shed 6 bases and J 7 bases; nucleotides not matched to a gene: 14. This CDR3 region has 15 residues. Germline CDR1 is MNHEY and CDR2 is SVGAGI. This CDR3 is CASREFGGRVGTQYF. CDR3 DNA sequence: TGTGCCAGCAGGGAGTTCGGCGGGAGAGTTGGGACCCAGTACTTC.

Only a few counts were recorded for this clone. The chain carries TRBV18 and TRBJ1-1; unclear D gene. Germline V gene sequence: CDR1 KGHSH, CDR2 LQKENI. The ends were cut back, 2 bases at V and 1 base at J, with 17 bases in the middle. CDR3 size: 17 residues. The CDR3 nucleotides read TGTGCCAGCTCACCAATCATAAGCCTCTATCCGAACACTGAAGCTTTCTTT. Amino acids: CASSPIISLYPNTEAFF.

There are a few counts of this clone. DNA of the CDR3: TGCGCCAGCAGCTTGGCCCTCCTAGGGGTGGTCTACAATGAGCAGTTCTTC. This codes for CASSLALLGVVYNEQFF. The rearrangement uses TRBV5-1 and TRBJ2-1; possible D gene TRBD1, 5 bases. The CDR3 contains 17 residues. Trimming removed 0 bases from V and 3 bases from J, with 16 bases in between. The germline V gene encodes CDR1 SGHRS and CDR2 YFSETQ.

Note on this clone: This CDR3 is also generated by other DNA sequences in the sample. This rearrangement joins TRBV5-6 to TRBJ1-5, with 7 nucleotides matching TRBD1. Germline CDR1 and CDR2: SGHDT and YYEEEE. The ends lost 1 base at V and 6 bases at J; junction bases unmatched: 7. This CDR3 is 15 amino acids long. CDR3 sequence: CASSLWGDSGQPQHF. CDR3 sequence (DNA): TGTGCCAGCAGCTTGTGGGGGGACAGTGGTCAGCCCCAGCATTTT.

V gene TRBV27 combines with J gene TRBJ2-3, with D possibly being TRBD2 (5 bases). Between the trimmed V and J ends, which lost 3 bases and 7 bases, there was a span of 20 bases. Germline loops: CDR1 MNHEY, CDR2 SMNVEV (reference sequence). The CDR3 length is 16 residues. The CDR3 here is CASSFFRTQLVNTQYF. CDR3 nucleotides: TGTGCCAGCAGTTTCTTCCGGACGCAACTAGTTAATACGCAGTATTTT.

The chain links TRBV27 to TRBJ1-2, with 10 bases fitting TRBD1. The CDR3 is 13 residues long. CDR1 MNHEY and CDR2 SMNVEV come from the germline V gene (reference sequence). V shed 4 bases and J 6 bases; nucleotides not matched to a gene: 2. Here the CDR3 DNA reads TGTGCCAGCAGTTCGGGACAGGGGAATGGCTACACCTTC. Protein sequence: CASSSGQGNGYTF.

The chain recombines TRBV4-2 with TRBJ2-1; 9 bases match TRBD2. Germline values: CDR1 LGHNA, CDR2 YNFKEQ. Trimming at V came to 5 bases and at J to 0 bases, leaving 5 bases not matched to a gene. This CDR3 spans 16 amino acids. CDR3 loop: CASSFSGSLSYNEQFF. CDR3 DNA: TGTGCCAGCAGCTTTAGCGGGAGCCTCTCCTACAATGAGCAGTTCTTC.

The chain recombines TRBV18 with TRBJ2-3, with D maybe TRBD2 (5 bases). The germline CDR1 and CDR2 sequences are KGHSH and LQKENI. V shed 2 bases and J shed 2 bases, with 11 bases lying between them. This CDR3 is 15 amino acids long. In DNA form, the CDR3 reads TGTGCCAGCTCACCAGCAAAAGCGGACACAGATACGCAGTATTTT. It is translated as CASSPAKADTDTQYF.

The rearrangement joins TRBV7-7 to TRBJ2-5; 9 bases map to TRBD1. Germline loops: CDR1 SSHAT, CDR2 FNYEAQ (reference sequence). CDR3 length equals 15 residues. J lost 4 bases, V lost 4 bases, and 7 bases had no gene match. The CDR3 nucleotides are TGTGCCAGCAGCTCCGGGACAGGGCGGCGAGAGACCCAGTACTTC. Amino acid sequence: CASSSGTGRRETQYF.

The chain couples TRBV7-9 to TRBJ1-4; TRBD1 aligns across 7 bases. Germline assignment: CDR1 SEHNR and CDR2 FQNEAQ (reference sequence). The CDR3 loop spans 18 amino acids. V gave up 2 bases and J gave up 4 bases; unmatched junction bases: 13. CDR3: CASSLSHLAGTVNEKLFF. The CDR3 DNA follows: TGTGCCAGCAGCTTATCCCACCTCGCCGGGACAGTTAATGAAAAACTGTTTTTT.

The CDR3 sequence is CASSQGGGFNTEAFF. The CDR3 bases are TGCGCCAGCAGCCAAGGTGGGGGGTTTAACACTGAAGCTTTCTTT. V and J are TRBV4-1 and TRBJ1-1; the D gene is possibly TRBD1 (5 bases). This CDR3 has 15 amino acids. Trimming left V 1 base short and J 2 bases short, with 11 bases between. Germline assignment: CDR1 MGHRA and CDR2 YSYEKL.

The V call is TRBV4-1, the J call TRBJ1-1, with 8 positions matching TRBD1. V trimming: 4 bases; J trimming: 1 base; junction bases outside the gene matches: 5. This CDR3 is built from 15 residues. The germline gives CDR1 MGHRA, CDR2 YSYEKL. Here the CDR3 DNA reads TGCGCCAGCAGCCTGGGGACAGGTCAGAACACTGAAGCTTTCTTT. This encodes CASSLGTGQNTEAFF.

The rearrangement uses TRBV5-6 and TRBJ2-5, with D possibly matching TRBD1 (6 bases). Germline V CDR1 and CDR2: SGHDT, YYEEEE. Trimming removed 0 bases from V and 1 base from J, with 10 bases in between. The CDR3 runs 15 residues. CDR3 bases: TGTGCCAGCAGCTTGGTTGGGGGCGTCCAAGAGACCCAGTACTTC. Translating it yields CASSLVGGVQETQYF.